This TCR beta chain was retrieved from a study of T-cell reconstitution after alpha-beta-depleted transplantation in children. Whole-study findings and limits: Reported findings indicate that, about two months after transplant, alpha-beta T cells came from several hundred expanded clones, which were derived from non-depleted graft cells.

Unique molecular identifiers were incorporated during preparation of the TCRbeta library. One entry per CDR3 protein results from TCRdb running MiXCR on the PCR reads. The sample shows 490,000 or so distinct CDR3 sequences, 10% to 13% of them seen only once. At least ten counts were recorded for this clonotype. Its matching antigen is unknown. Germline V lookup: CDR1 LNHNV, CDR2 YYDKDF (reference sequence). V dropped 1 base and J dropped 6; count of bases not matched to a gene: 5. The CDR3 runs 15 residues. The starting material was PBMCs, obtained before TCRalphabeta/CD19-depleted stem cell transplant. The chain has TRBV15 and TRBJ2-5; TRBD2 aligns across 10 bases. This clonotype was sampled from a child aged 2-15 years with inherited bone marrow failure, due to receive a stem cell transplant. The CDR3 protein is CATSRGLAGVKTQYF. For the CDR3, the DNA is TGTGCCACCAGCAGAGGTCTAGCGGGAGTCAAGACCCAGTACTTC.